One and the same sample provided the 30 T cell receptor beta chains below, sequenced in a study of control samples from healthy donors and cancer patients. Sequencing was performed with immunoSEQ multiplex PCR; in TCRdb, only in-frame clones are kept and a portion is missing. Of 120,000 or so clones listed, roughly 90% are singletons. The sequencing input was PBMCs. Receptors originate from a woman aged 60-75 years with lung cancer.

This clone was detected only once. Other DNA sequences in this sample translate to the same CDR3. The CDR3 sequence is CASSVEGGNQPQHF. CDR3 sequence (DNA): TGTGCCAGCAGCGTAGAGGGAGGTAATCAGCCCCAGCATTTT. V usage is TRBV9 and J usage is TRBJ1-5; D gene unclear. CDR3 length: 14 residues. V was shortened by 0 bases and J by 4 bases, with 8 bases between the two germline ends. Germline values: CDR1 SGDLS, CDR2 YYNGEE.

V and J are TRBV11-1 and TRBJ2-1; a weak D match, TRBD2 (5 bases). The length of the CDR3 is 15 residues. Germline loops: CDR1 SGHAT, CDR2 FQDESV (reference sequence). V was trimmed by 0 bases and J by 1 base, leaving 7 bases between them. CDR3 region: CASSLAGASYNEQFF. The DNA of the CDR3 is TGTGCCAGCAGCTTAGCGGGAGCTTCCTACAATGAGCAGTTCTTC.

This clone was picked up a small number of times. V gene TRBV6-5 combines with J gene TRBJ1-6; 7 bases fit TRBD1. This CDR3 is 14 amino acids long. V gave up 6 bases and J gave up 5 bases; unmatched junction bases: 4. Germline V gene lookup returns CDR1 MNHEY and CDR2 SVGAGI. The CDR3 protein is CASRSGTDNSPLHF. The CDR3 DNA reads TGTGCCAGCAGGTCCGGGACAGATAATTCACCCCTCCACTTT.

The chain links TRBV27 to TRBJ1-1; 7 bases line up with TRBD1. This CDR3 is built from 14 residues. Germline lookup yields CDR1 MNHEY and CDR2 SMNVEV (reference sequence). Trimming cost V 7 bases and J 4 bases; bases outside gene matches: 9. This chain's CDR3 is CASKRPQGPTEAFF. The CDR3 DNA reads as TGTGCCAGCAAACGACCACAGGGGCCCACTGAAGCTTTCTTT.

The rearrangement uses TRBV11-2 and TRBJ2-5, with 10 bases identical to TRBD1. J gave up 4 bases and V 0 bases, and 11 bases lay outside the gene matches. Germline V gene sequence: CDR1 SGHAT, CDR2 FQNNGV. The CDR3 has 18 residues. CDR3 bases: TGTGCCAGCAGCTTAGATCTTTCCCGACAGGGGGCTCGAGAGACCCAGTACTTC. As protein: CASSLDLSRQGARETQYF. Looking up the rest from reference TRBV11-2 and TRBJ2-5 gives the full variable domain: EAGVAQSPRYKIIEKRQSVAFWCNPISGHATLYWYQQILGQGPKLLIQFQNNGVVDDSQLPKDRFSAERLKGVDSTLKIQPAKLEDSAVYLCASSLDLSRQGARETQYFGPGTRLLVL.

This clone turned up a few times. The chain carries TRBV12-3 or TRBV12-4 and TRBJ2-7; D gene uncertain. The CDR3 loop spans 12 amino acids. Trimming took 5 bases from V and 2 from J, leaving 7 bases between them. The CDR3: CASSREAYEQYF. The CDR3 DNA reads as TGTGCCAGCAGTCGCGAGGCCTACGAGCAGTACTTC.

This chain joins TRBV5-4 and TRBJ1-3; 9 bases agree with TRBD1. The CDR3 has 17 residues. Germline V lookup: CDR1 SGHNT, CDR2 YYREEE (reference sequence). Trimming at V came to 3 bases and at J to 3 bases, leaving 10 bases not matched to a gene. CDR3 bases: TGTGCCAGCAGCTCCGGCCTACAGGGGGCCATTGGAAACACCATATATTTT. Encoded protein: CASSSGLQGAIGNTIYF.

The chain links TRBV2 to TRBJ1-6; D not resolved. Germline assignment: CDR1 SNHLY and CDR2 FYNNEI. Between the trimmed V and J ends, which lost 5 bases and 3 bases, there was a span of 11 bases. The length of the CDR3 is 15 residues. CDR3 in DNA: TGTGCCAGCAGTATAACACTTATCTATAATTCACCCCTCCACTTT. Translated, it gives CASSITLIYNSPLHF. Full variable domain (rest looked up from reference TRBV2 and TRBJ1-6): EPEVTQTPSHQVTQMGQEVILRCVPISNHLYFYWYRQILGQKVEFLVSFYNNEISEKSEIFDDQFSVERPDGSNFTLKIRSTKLEDSAMYFCASSITLIYNSPLHFGNGTRLTVT.

V and J are TRBV6-2 or TRBV6-3 and TRBJ1-2, with TRBD1 as a possible D gene (5 bases). V lost 5 bases, J lost 5 bases, and 18 bases lay in between. Germline loops: CDR1 MNHEY, CDR2 SVGEGT. The CDR3 has 15 amino acids. The CDR3 region is CASSQTRNRFYGYTF. In DNA, the CDR3 is TGTGCCAGCAGTCAAACCCGGAACAGGTTTTATGGCTACACCTTC.

The chain couples TRBV29-1 to TRBJ2-7; TRBD2 matches at 15 bases. Per the germline V gene, CDR1 is SQVTM and CDR2 is ANQGSEA. V shed 5 bases and J 6 bases; nucleotides not matched to a gene: 8. CDR3 length: 15 amino acids. The CDR3 here is CSVIPPGLAGGEQYF. The CDR3 DNA is TGCAGCGTTATCCCTCCGGGACTAGCGGGAGGCGAGCAGTACTTC.

On this clone: Within the sample, other DNA sequences also encode this same CDR3. This rearrangement joins TRBV12-3 or TRBV12-4 to TRBJ1-5; D unclear. The CDR3 runs 12 residues. Trimming took off 3 bases at V and 7 bases at J, with 7 bases between the two ends. In nucleotides, the CDR3 is TGTGCCAGCAGTTTTAGTGGACAGCCCCAGCATTTT. Translated: CASSFSGQPQHF.

The J gene is TRBJ1-6, the V gene TRBV10-3; D is possibly TRBD1 (5 bases). Trimming cost V 10 bases and J 7 bases, with 17 bases left between them. CDR1 and CDR2 (germline): ENHRY, SYGVKD. CDR3 length: 14 amino acids. The CDR3 here is CATDPGTENSPLHF. CDR3 DNA: TGTGCCACCGACCCCGGGACCGAAAATTCACCCCTCCACTTT.

The rearrangement uses TRBV7-9 and TRBJ1-1, with TRBD1 as a possible D gene (5 bases). The CDR3 covers 14 residues. Germline V gene lookup returns CDR1 SEHNR and CDR2 FQNEAQ (reference sequence). Trimming removed 2 bases at V and 4 bases at J, with 11 bases between. This CDR3 is CASSLQGKSTEAFF. Here the CDR3 DNA reads TGTGCCAGCAGCTTACAGGGAAAGAGCACTGAAGCTTTCTTT.

The chain has TRBV3-1 (or the pseudogene TRBV3-2) and TRBJ2-7; 7 positions match TRBD1. Trimming at V came to 4 bases and at J to 2 bases, leaving 8 bases not matched to a gene. The germline V gene has CDR1 LGHDT and CDR2 YNNKEL (reference sequence). The CDR3 totals 15 residues. The CDR3 nucleotides are TGTGCCAGCAGCCTTCAAGGGACAGAGCCCTACGAGCAGTACTTC. Protein: CASSLQGTEPYEQYF.

The rearrangement uses TRBV11-2 and TRBJ2-6; 7 bases are a match to TRBD1. Germline CDR1 reads SGHAT; CDR2 reads FQNNGV. The CDR3 runs 18 residues. V dropped 3 bases and J dropped 0; count of bases not matched to a gene: 8. CDR3 sequence reads: CASSFIQGSNSGANVLTF. For the CDR3, the DNA is TGTGCCAGCAGCTTCATACAGGGGTCCAACTCTGGGGCCAACGTCCTGACTTTC.

The genes are TRBV12-3 or TRBV12-4 and TRBJ1-4; D is uncertain. CDR3 length: 13 amino acids. Between the trimmed V and J ends, which lost 5 bases and 10 bases, there was a span of 14 bases. The CDR3 nucleotides read TGTGCCAGCAGTACTCGTGGACGGGGAAAACTGTTTTTT. Protein: CASSTRGRGKLFF.

V is TRBV7-9 and J is TRBJ2-1; D is unresolved. Germline CDR1 SEHNR, CDR2 FQNEAQ (reference sequence). The CDR3 is 13 residues long. V gave up 2 bases and J gave up 2 bases, with 4 bases separating them. CDR3 in DNA: TGTGCCAGCAGCTTAACCGCCTACAATGAGCAGTTCTTC. This encodes CASSLTAYNEQFF.

This clone was counted between two and nine times. CDR3 DNA sequence: TGTGCCAGCCCTAGCCGGTATCTTCACAATGAGCAGTTCTTC. This encodes CASPSRYLHNEQFF. The gene calls are TRBV2 and TRBJ2-1; the D gene is possibly TRBD2 (5 bases). Trimming stripped 8 bases from V and 5 bases from J, with 16 bases between. The germline CDR1 and CDR2 sequences are SNHLY and FYNNEI. The CDR3 loop spans 14 amino acids.

The chain links TRBV7-9 to TRBJ1-2, with TRBD1 as a possible D gene (6 bases). Germline V CDR1 and CDR2: SEHNR, FQNEAQ (reference sequence). CDR3 size: 13 residues. V lost 4 bases to trimming and J lost 6 bases, with 12 bases between them. CDR3 protein: CASSYSQGNGYTF. The CDR3 region has the DNA TGTGCCAGCAGCTACTCCCAGGGGAATGGCTACACCTTC.

The table lists this clone with a few counts. The V call is TRBV2, the J call TRBJ1-5; TRBD1 agrees at 9 bases. This CDR3 is 15 amino acids long. Per germline, CDR1 SNHLY and CDR2 FYNNEI. V shed 3 bases and J 4 bases; nucleotides not matched to a gene: 4. DNA for the CDR3: TGTGCCAGCAGTGACCCGGGACAGGGTAATCAGCCCCAGCATTTT. Translated, it gives CASSDPGQGNQPQHF. The full variable domain, in which reference TRBV2 and TRBJ1-5 provide the parts outside the CDR3, is EPEVTQTPSHQVTQMGQEVILRCVPISNHLYFYWYRQILGQKVEFLVSFYNNEISEKSEIFDDQFSVERPDGSNFTLKIRSTKLEDSAMYFCASSDPGQGNQPQHFGDGTRLSIL.

The rearrangement joins TRBV5-1 to TRBJ2-7, with TRBD2 matching over 9 bases. Germline lookup yields CDR1 SGHRS and CDR2 YFSETQ. The CDR3 length is 14 residues. Trimming took 4 bases from V and 5 from J; bases not matched to a gene: 7. This chain's CDR3 is CASSLPLAGNEQYF. The CDR3 nucleotides read TGCGCCAGCAGCCTACCACTAGCGGGTAACGAGCAGTACTTC.

The chain employs TRBV28 and TRBJ1-4; D is uncertain. V shed 4 bases and J shed 0 bases, with 9 bases lying between them. The CDR3 runs to 15 residues. Per the germline V gene, CDR1 is MDHEN and CDR2 is SYDVKM. The DNA of the CDR3 is TGTGCCAGCAGTTCCACGGGTGCAACTAATGAAAAACTGTTTTTT. It codes for CASSSTGATNEKLFF.

J is TRBJ1-5 and V is TRBV6-5; perhaps TRBD1 as D (6 bases). The germline V gene has CDR1 MNHEY and CDR2 SVGAGI. This CDR3 has 14 residues. The V gene lost 6 bases and the J gene lost 5 bases, with 14 bases spanning the gap. The DNA for the CDR3 is TGTGCCAGCAGCCGTACAGGGCAGGATCAGCCCCAGCATTTT. This gives the protein CASSRTGQDQPQHF.

V is TRBV5-1 and J is TRBJ1-2, with 11 bases matching TRBD1. Per the germline V gene, CDR1 is SGHRS and CDR2 is YFSETQ. J gave up 4 bases and V 4 bases, and 6 bases lay outside the gene matches. This CDR3 region has 15 residues. CDR3 protein: CASSTWTGGSYGYTF. CDR3 nucleotide sequence: TGCGCCAGCAGCACCTGGACAGGGGGCTCCTATGGCTACACCTTC.

The gene calls are TRBV5-5 and TRBJ1-5, with D unclear. Looked up from germline, CDR1 is SGHKS and CDR2 is YYEKEE (reference sequence). The CDR3 totals 16 residues. Between the trimmed V and J ends, which lost 1 base and 3 bases, there was a span of 14 bases. The CDR3 sequence is CASSLSIQTNNQPQHF. CDR3 nucleotide sequence: TGTGCCAGCAGCTTGTCAATCCAGACTAACAATCAGCCCCAGCATTTT. Full variable domain (rest looked up from reference TRBV5-5 and TRBJ1-5): DAGVTQSPTHLIKTRGQQVTLRCSPISGHKSVSWYQQVLGQGPQFIFQYYEKEERGRGNFPDRFSARQFPNYSSELNVNALLLGDSALYLCASSLSIQTNNQPQHFGDGTRLSIL.

The rearrangement links TRBV7-3 to TRBJ2-5; D call uncertain. Per germline, CDR1 SGHTA and CDR2 FQGTGA. Trimming took 1 base from V and 1 from J, leaving 7 bases between them. The CDR3 is made up of 14 amino acids. The CDR3 protein is CASSLNGIQETQYF. CDR3 coding DNA: TGTGCCAGCAGCTTAAACGGTATCCAAGAGACCCAGTACTTC.

This clone was seen just once. CDR3 region: CAWSVLSQRGKAFF. In DNA, the CDR3 is TGTGCCTGGAGTGTACTCAGCCAGAGAGGAAAAGCTTTCTTT. This chain links TRBV30 with TRBJ1-1, with D unclear. V was clipped by 0 bases and J by 9 bases, with 17 bases between them. Germline CDR1 and CDR2: GTSNPN and SVGIG (reference sequence). The CDR3 loop spans 14 amino acids.

The chain links TRBV5-4 to TRBJ1-2, with a tentative D call TRBD1 (5 bases). V lost 1 base and J 4 bases, leaving 8 bases between the germline ends. The CDR3 is made up of 13 amino acids. Germline V gives CDR1 SGHNT, CDR2 YYREEE (reference sequence). CDR3: CASSLFGTYGYTF. For the CDR3, the DNA is TGTGCCAGCAGCTTGTTTGGGACCTATGGCTACACCTTC.

V and J are TRBV7-2 and TRBJ2-1; 9 nucleotides match TRBD2. CDR3 length: 16 residues. Germline V gene lookup returns CDR1 SGHTA and CDR2 FQGNSA. Germline trimming cut 1 base from V and 7 bases from J; bases unmatched to any gene: 8. CDR3 region: CASSLVKRGARNEQFF. The CDR3 DNA reads as TGTGCCAGCAGCTTAGTTAAGCGGGGGGCGAGGAATGAGCAGTTCTTC.

The chain links TRBV29-1 to TRBJ2-3, with 8 bases identical to TRBD1. Germline CDR1 reads SQVTM; CDR2 reads ANQGSEA. This CDR3 spans 14 amino acids. V gave up 7 bases and J gave up 1 base; unmatched junction bases: 7. As DNA, the CDR3 is TGCAGCGCCCGTGGGACAGGCGGCACAGATACGCAGTATTTT. Amino acids: CSARGTGGTDTQYF.